What follows are 30 T cell receptor beta chains derived from one specimen sequenced in a study of shared clonotypes between healthy human individuals. Clones were read by immunoSEQ multiplex PCR, and TCRdb kept only the in-frame ones, dropping some. The data contain approximately 600,000 clones, approximately 95% of them seen just once; the ten biggest clones take up 0.11%. The naive CD8 fraction comprised CD45RO-negative cells positively selected for CCR7 and excluded terminally differentiated effector memory CD45RA+ cells. The sample consisted of naive CD8+ T cells sorted from blood. Every receptor here comes from a young woman in good health.

The rearrangement joins TRBV28 to TRBJ2-2; TRBD2 agrees at 12 bases. V lost 2 bases and J lost 1; bases outside the gene matches: 8. The V gene's germline CDR1 is MDHEN and CDR2 SYDVKM. The CDR3 is 19 residues long. CDR3 sequence (DNA): TGTGCCAGCAGTTTAGTTGTGTGGACTAGCGGGAAGAACACCGGGGAGCTGTTTTTT. Its protein is CASSLVVWTSGKNTGELFF.

CDR3 nucleotide sequence: TGTGCCAGTAGTATAGAAGTACAGCTTAACTATGGCTACACCTTC. This gives the protein CASSIEVQLNYGYTF. This chain uses TRBV19 with TRBJ1-2; D gene ambiguous. The CDR3 runs to 15 residues. Germline values: CDR1 LNHDA, CDR2 SQIVND (reference sequence). V dropped 0 bases and J dropped 1 base, with 9 bases sitting between them.

The chain recombines TRBV12-1 with TRBJ2-7; TRBD2, the table's D call, was not compared with the DNA. TRBV12-1 is designated a pseudogene. This CDR3 comprises 13 residues. The CDR3 loop is CASVRTSGYEQYF. CDR3 bases: TGTGCCAGCGTTAGGACTAGCGGTTACGAGCAGTACTTC.

J is TRBJ2-1 and V is TRBV28; 11 bases fit TRBD2. The germline CDR1 and CDR2 sequences are MDHEN and SYDVKM. Trimming took 4 bases from V and 1 from J; bases not matched to a gene: 6. This CDR3 comprises 17 residues. The CDR3 coding sequence is TGTGCCAGCAGTTGCCCGACTAGCGGGAATTCCTACAATGAGCAGTTCTTC. Protein product: CASSCPTSGNSYNEQFF.

This clone was seen a single time. The rearrangement links TRBV30 to TRBJ2-5, with D possibly called TRBD1 or TRBD2 (5 bases each). The CDR3 totals 13 residues. V shed 1 base and J shed 5 bases, with 11 bases lying between them. Germline V CDR1 and CDR2: GTSNPN, SVGIG (reference sequence). In nucleotides, the CDR3 is TGTGCCTGGAGTGCCAGGGAGATGGAGACCCAGTACTTC. This sequence encodes CAWSAREMETQYF.

In DNA form, the CDR3 reads TGTGCCAGCAGTTTCCGAATGACAGGCGAGCAGTACTTC. The encoded protein is CASSFRMTGEQYF. The chain is built from TRBV28 and TRBJ2-7; the D gene is possibly TRBD1 (6 bases). The V gene lost 3 bases and the J gene lost 6 bases, with 12 bases spanning the gap. CDR1 and CDR2 (germline): MDHEN, SYDVKM. The CDR3 extends over 13 amino acids. The full variable domain, rest sourced from reference TRBV28 and TRBJ2-7, is DVKVTQSSRYLVKRTGEKVFLECVQDMDHENMFWYRQDPGLGLRLIYFSYDVKMKEKGDIPEGYSVSREKKERFSLILESASTNQTSMYLCASSFRMTGEQYFGPGTRLTVT.

The chain uses TRBV28 and TRBJ1-1; possible D gene TRBD1, 6 bases. The CDR3 totals 17 residues. V was cut by 7 bases and J by 4 bases, with 25 bases left in between. From germline, CDR1 is MDHEN and CDR2 SYDVKM. CDR3 sequence (DNA): TGTGCCAGCAAGATCTGGACAGCGGGAGGGGGGGCCACTGAAGCTTTCTTT. It translates to CASKIWTAGGGATEAFF.

Comments on this clone: The same CDR3 can be traced to other DNA sequences in this sample. The chain links TRBV5-1 to TRBJ2-7; D is perhaps TRBD2 (6 bases). The V end was cut by 0 bases, the J end by 0 bases, with 7 bases between. CDR1 and CDR2 (germline): SGHRS, YFSETQ. This CDR3 is built from 14 residues. CDR3: CASSLGGISYEQYF. The DNA for the CDR3 is TGCGCCAGCAGCTTGGGCGGGATCTCCTACGAGCAGTACTTC.

V and J are TRBV18 and TRBJ2-7, with 11 bases matching TRBD2. V dropped 2 bases and J dropped 5; count of bases not matched to a gene: 14. This CDR3 is 18 amino acids long. Per the germline V gene, CDR1 is KGHSH and CDR2 is LQKENI. CDR3 sequence (DNA): TGTGCCAGCTCACCATCGAAGGGAGAAACTAGCGGGAGCCACGAGCAGTACTTC. Its protein is CASSPSKGETSGSHEQYF.

This rearrangement joins TRBV2 to TRBJ1-6; D call uncertain. The CDR3 spans 11 residues. Germline CDR1 SNHLY, CDR2 FYNNEI. Between the trimmed V and J ends, which lost 3 bases and 10 bases, there was a span of 4 bases. Here the CDR3 reads CASSDISPLHF. Here the CDR3 DNA reads TGTGCCAGCAGTGACATCTCACCCCTCCACTTT.

This chain links TRBV4-2 with TRBJ1-1; a weak D match, TRBD1 (6 bases). V was shortened by 2 bases and J by 4 bases, with 8 bases between the two germline ends. CDR1 is LGHNA, CDR2 YNFKEQ, per germline. This CDR3 contains 13 residues. In DNA, the CDR3 is TGTGCCAGCAGCCAAACAGGGATCACTGAAGCTTTCTTT. Translated, it gives CASSQTGITEAFF.

The chain recombines TRBV15 with TRBJ1-3; 10 nucleotides line up with TRBD1. This CDR3 contains 15 residues. J gave up 4 bases and V 4 bases, and 4 bases lay outside the gene matches. Germline V gives CDR1 LNHNV, CDR2 YYDKDF (reference sequence). CDR3 nucleotide sequence: TGTGCCACCAGCACCGACAGGGGGCCAGGAAACACCATATATTTT. Translated: CATSTDRGPGNTIYF.

This rearrangement joins TRBV27 to TRBJ2-5; a possible D gene is TRBD1 (6 bases). The J call is in doubt because the DNA end fits TRBJ2-7 better. Germline lookup yields CDR1 MNHEY and CDR2 SMNVEV (reference sequence). This CDR3 is built from 11 residues. The CDR3 region is CASSQGHEQYF. CDR3 nucleotides: TGTGCCAGCAGTCAGGGGCACGAGCAGTACTTC.

This rearrangement joins TRBV9 to TRBJ1-4, with D perhaps matching TRBD1 (6 bases). Germline V gene data show CDR1 as SGDLS and CDR2 as YYNGEE. There are 15 residues in the CDR3. Between the trimmed V and J ends, which lost 3 bases and 2 bases, there was a span of 11 bases. As DNA, the CDR3 is TGTGCCAGCAGCGCCACCGGACAGACTAATGAAAAACTGTTTTTT. Protein sequence: CASSATGQTNEKLFF.

This chain uses TRBV27 with TRBJ2-1, with D possibly matching TRBD1 (5 bases). Per germline, CDR1 MNHEY and CDR2 SMNVEV (reference sequence). V was pared by 4 bases and J by 11 bases, with 9 bases between. CDR3 length: 11 amino acids. The DNA of the CDR3 is TGTGCCAGCAGTTGGGGCCTAAAGCAGTTCTTC. Protein: CASSWGLKQFF.

Only one count was recorded for this clone. The genes are TRBV18 and TRBJ2-1, with TRBD2 identical over 7 bases. This CDR3 comprises 18 residues. Trimming at V came to 3 bases and at J to 6 bases, leaving 17 bases not matched to a gene. Germline V gene lookup returns CDR1 KGHSH and CDR2 LQKENI. The CDR3 nucleotides are TGTGCCAGCTCACCCACGGGTCCCCAGTGGGAGGGCCGCAATGAGCAGTTCTTC. It specifies CASSPTGPQWEGRNEQFF.

The V and J genes are TRBV19 and TRBJ2-7, with 8 bases fitting TRBD1. Losses at the gene ends were 1 base for V and 3 bases for J; bases not matched to a gene: 5. CDR1 and CDR2 from the germline V gene are LNHDA and SQIVND (reference sequence). The CDR3 is 15 residues long. The CDR3 reads CASSIGQGPYYEQYF. In nucleotides, the CDR3 is TGTGCCAGTAGTATAGGACAGGGGCCTTACTACGAGCAGTACTTC.

This clone was counted a few times. The rearrangement joins TRBV4-1 to TRBJ2-7; 7 bases map to TRBD2. Germline CDR1 is MGHRA and CDR2 is YSYEKL. The CDR3 sequence is 16 residues long. After removal of 1 base from V and 3 bases from J, the junction contained 9 bases not matched to a gene. The CDR3 loop reads CASSQVGAGAIYEQYF. CDR3 nucleotide sequence: TGCGCCAGCAGCCAAGTAGGTGCGGGAGCCATCTACGAGCAGTACTTC.

The rearrangement joins TRBV6-6 to TRBJ1-1; unclear D gene. Germline V gives CDR1 MNHNY, CDR2 SVGAGI (reference sequence). The CDR3 is 11 residues long. The V and J ends lost 5 bases and 4 bases respectively, with 5 bases between them. The CDR3 spells CASSVSTEAFF. The CDR3 bases are TGTGCCAGCAGTGTGAGCACTGAAGCTTTCTTT.

The rearrangement links TRBV6-5 to TRBJ2-2; either TRBD1 or TRBD2 may supply D (5 bases each). CDR1 and CDR2 (germline): MNHEY, SVGAGI. The CDR3 consists of 12 residues. The V end lost 8 bases, the J end lost 4 bases, and 8 bases lay between the germline ends. Here the CDR3 DNA reads TGTGCCAGCGAGAGGGGCACCGGGGAGCTGTTTTTT. Its translation is CASERGTGELFF.

This chain connects TRBV27 to TRBJ2-7; D uncertain. The CDR3 covers 14 residues. V shed 4 bases and J shed 2 bases, with 12 bases lying between them. From germline, CDR1 is MNHEY and CDR2 SMNVEV (reference sequence). CDR3 in amino acids: CASSYLGRTYEQYF. Here the CDR3 DNA reads TGTGCCAGCAGTTACCTCGGCAGGACCTACGAGCAGTACTTC.

The rearrangement uses TRBV5-1 and TRBJ2-1; tentatively, D is TRBD1 or TRBD2 (6 bases each). Trimming took off 0 bases at V and 6 bases at J, with 13 bases between the two ends. The V gene's germline CDR1 is SGHRS and CDR2 YFSETQ. The CDR3 loop spans 15 amino acids. The CDR3 sequence is CASSLEGDFLNEQFF. CDR3 sequence (DNA): TGCGCCAGCAGCTTGGAGGGGGACTTCCTCAATGAGCAGTTCTTC.

Note on this clone: The junction departs from the called germline gene at one end, perhaps through a read error. The rearrangement links TRBV29-1 to TRBJ2-3, with D possibly called TRBD1 or TRBD2 (5 bases each). CDR1 SQVTM and CDR2 ANQGSEA come from the germline V gene. The CDR3 loop spans 13 amino acids. CDR3 nucleotide sequence: TGCAGCGTCGAAGGGACCCTCGGAGATACGCAGTATTTT. Translated: CSVEGTLGDTQYF.

In the case of this clone: One junction end does not reproduce the germline sequence, and a read error may be involved. The rearrangement joins TRBV7-9 to TRBJ1-4; D is unresolved. This CDR3 has 18 amino acids. The germline CDR1 and CDR2 sequences are SEHNR and FQNEAQ (reference sequence). The CDR3 region is CASILGGVSAQANEKLFF. The CDR3 coding sequence is TGTGCCAGCATCTTAGGAGGTGTGTCCGCGCAGGCTAATGAAAAACTGTTTTTT.

The rearrangement links TRBV6-1 to TRBJ1-5; D is unresolved. The CDR3 spans 16 residues. Germline V gene sequence: CDR1 MNHNS, CDR2 SASEGT. V lost 2 bases to trimming and J lost 0 bases, with 11 bases between them. CDR3 coding DNA: TGTGCCAGCAGTGAATTTGGTCTGAATAGCAATCAGCCCCAGCATTTT. This translates into CASSEFGLNSNQPQHF.

CDR3 coding DNA: TGTGCCAGCAGCCCCGGGACTTCAGTCTCAGGAGCTTTCTTT. Amino acids: CASSPGTSVSGAFF. This chain connects TRBV16 to TRBJ1-1, with D possibly being TRBD1 (5 bases). V was shortened by 4 bases and J by 10 bases, with 19 bases between the two germline ends. Germline loops: CDR1 KGHSY, CDR2 FQNENV. The CDR3 totals 14 residues.

The chain has TRBV28 and TRBJ1-1, with D perhaps matching TRBD1 (6 bases). The V and J ends lost 4 bases and 1 base respectively, with 13 bases between them. Germline V gene lookup returns CDR1 MDHEN and CDR2 SYDVKM. This CDR3 has 15 residues. This CDR3 reads CASSSPGTPNTEAFF. CDR3 DNA: TGTGCCAGCAGTTCCCCCGGGACACCGAACACTGAAGCTTTCTTT.

J is TRBJ2-1 and V is TRBV27; TRBD2 matches at 10 bases. Germline assignment: CDR1 MNHEY and CDR2 SMNVEV (reference sequence). The CDR3 runs 15 residues. Unmatched junction bases numbered 9, after V lost 6 bases and J lost 7 bases. CDR3 coding DNA: TGTGCCAGCAGCGCGGGGGCTAGCGGGAGAAATGAGCAGTTCTTC. It encodes CASSAGASGRNEQFF.

Concerning this clone itself: At the DNA level, this CDR3 is encoded by other sequences in the same sample as well. The chain combines TRBV28 with TRBJ1-5; D ambiguous. CDR1 is MDHEN and CDR2 is SYDVKM in the germline V gene. There are 14 residues in the CDR3. V was cut by 2 bases and J by 3 bases, with 8 bases left in between. The CDR3 nucleotides are TGTGCCAGCAGTTTACTGGGGATCAATCAGCCCCAGCATTTT. Protein product: CASSLLGINQPQHF. Using reference TRBV28 and TRBJ1-5 for the parts outside the CDR3, the full variable domain is DVKVTQSSRYLVKRTGEKVFLECVQDMDHENMFWYRQDPGLGLRLIYFSYDVKMKEKGDIPEGYSVSREKKERFSLILESASTNQTSMYLCASSLLGINQPQHFGDGTRLSIL.

This clone has only one observation. The V call is TRBV21-1, the J call TRBJ1-5; the table's TRBD1 call for D was not verified on the DNA. TRBV21-1 is flagged as a pseudogene. The CDR3 has 14 amino acids. The CDR3 nucleotides read TGTGCCAGCAGGCCCGACAGGGGAAGGCAGCCCCAGCATTTT. This codes for CASRPDRGRQPQHF.